Below, 10 T cell receptor beta chains from the same sample are listed, as sequenced in a study of blood T cell repertoires in COVID-19. Here immunoSEQ multiplex PCR was the method, and the copy in TCRdb shows in-frame clones only, minus some. The sample shows 270,000 or so clones, 89% of them seen only once. The sequenced material came from peripheral blood. The receptors stem from a woman in her 40s who had recovered from COVID-19.

The chain uses TRBV7-2 and TRBJ2-1; unclear D gene. Germline lookup yields CDR1 SGHTA and CDR2 FQGNSA. This CDR3 has 17 residues. V lost 3 bases to trimming and J lost 4 bases, with 19 bases between them. The CDR3 DNA follows: TGTGCCAGCAGCTTTGCCGGTACTCGAGTGATATACAATGAGCAGTTCTTC. As protein: CASSFAGTRVIYNEQFF.

The chain links TRBV5-1 to TRBJ2-1; 8 bases align to TRBD2. CDR1 SGHRS and CDR2 YFSETQ come from the germline V gene. Unmatched junction bases numbered 5, after V lost 5 bases and J lost 7 bases. This CDR3 has 13 amino acids. The DNA for the CDR3 is TGCGCCAGCAGAAGGACTAGCATGAATGAGCAGTTCTTC. This codes for CASRRTSMNEQFF.

The V and J genes are TRBV27 and TRBJ1-2; D call uncertain. The CDR3 spans 17 residues. V gave up 0 bases and J gave up 4 bases, with 18 bases separating them. Germline CDR1 is MNHEY and CDR2 is SMNVEV (reference sequence). CDR3 loop: CASSLSAPPRSRYGYTF. DNA of the CDR3: TGTGCCAGCAGTTTATCCGCGCCCCCTCGCTCGCGCTATGGCTACACCTTC.

The V and J genes are TRBV12-3 or TRBV12-4 and TRBJ1-5; possible D gene TRBD1, 5 bases. Trimming removed 3 bases from V and 9 bases from J, with 9 bases in between. The CDR3 sequence is 12 residues long. The CDR3 coding sequence is TGTGCCAGCAGTTTTGTTCAGGGGCCCCAGCATTTT. Translation: CASSFVQGPQHF.

The rearrangement links TRBV2 to TRBJ1-1; D remains ambiguous. Germline CDR1 and CDR2: SNHLY and FYNNEI. V shed 7 bases and J shed 0 bases, with 3 bases lying between them. The CDR3 contains 11 residues. CDR3 amino acids: CASKLNTEAFF. CDR3 coding DNA: TGTGCCAGCAAGCTGAACACTGAAGCTTTCTTT. Full variable domain (rest looked up from reference TRBV2 and TRBJ1-1): EPEVTQTPSHQVTQMGQEVILRCVPISNHLYFYWYRQILGQKVEFLVSFYNNEISEKSEIFDDQFSVERPDGSNFTLKIRSTKLEDSAMYFCASKLNTEAFFGQGTRLTVV.

The chain recombines TRBV6-2 or TRBV6-3 with TRBJ2-7, with 10 bases identical to TRBD2. The CDR3 spans 14 residues. J lost 3 bases, V lost 7 bases, and 6 bases had no gene match. The germline CDR1 and CDR2 sequences are MNHEY and SVGEGT. Here the CDR3 DNA reads TGTGCCAGCACCCCGGGACTAGCGATCTACGAGCAGTACGTC. Its protein is CASTPGLAIYEQYV.

V usage is TRBV12-3 or TRBV12-4 and J usage is TRBJ2-2; TRBD1 matches 7 bases. The V segment lost 9 bases and the J segment 8 bases; nucleotides outside the gene matches: 3. There are 11 residues in the CDR3. The CDR3 DNA is TGTGCCAGTAAACAGGGGGGGGAGCTGTTTTTT. Translated, it gives CASKQGGELFF.

This chain uses TRBV5-6 with TRBJ1-2; possibly TRBD1 for D (6 bases). CDR3 length: 13 amino acids. Germline lookup yields CDR1 SGHDT and CDR2 YYEEEE. Trimming shortened V by 4 bases and J by 4 bases, and 11 bases separated the two germline ends. The CDR3 loop is CASSPFRGYGYTF. The CDR3 DNA sequence: TGTGCCAGCAGCCCATTCAGGGGCTATGGCTACACCTTC. Complete variable domain (other parts from reference TRBV5-6 and TRBJ1-2): DAGVTQSPTHLIKTRGQQVTLRCSPKSGHDTVSWYQQALGQGPQFIFQYYEEEERQRGNFPDRFSGHQFPNYSSELNVNALLLGDSALYLCASSPFRGYGYTFGSGTRLTVV.

This chain connects TRBV5-4 to TRBJ2-7, with 8 bases that match TRBD2. The CDR3 loop spans 15 amino acids. V lost 3 bases, J lost 3 bases, and 8 bases stayed unmatched. Germline V gene sequence: CDR1 SGHNT, CDR2 YYREEE (reference sequence). The CDR3 here is CASSSAGTRGYEQYF. Here the CDR3 DNA reads TGTGCCAGCAGCTCGGCCGGGACTAGAGGCTACGAGCAGTACTTC.

V is TRBV3-1 (or the pseudogene TRBV3-2) and J is TRBJ1-2, with a weak D call TRBD1 (6 bases). Germline V CDR1 and CDR2: LGHDT, YNNKEL (reference sequence). V shed 0 bases and J shed 8 bases, with 10 bases lying between them. The CDR3 spans 13 residues. CDR3 sequence: CASSQEGARGYTF. In nucleotides, the CDR3 is TGTGCCAGCAGCCAAGAGGGGGCTAGGGGCTACACCTTC.